Shown below are 21 T cell receptor beta chains from a single sample sequenced in a study of blood T cell repertoires in COVID-19. Measured with immunoSEQ multiplex PCR; TCRdb has only the in-frame clones, and not every one. The data contain roughly 52,000 clones, around 90% of them singletons. The sample comprised peripheral blood. The receptors stem from a woman older than 75 with acute or convalescent COVID-19.

This chain uses TRBV28 with TRBJ1-4; possible D gene TRBD1, 6 bases. V was shortened by 3 bases and J by 7 bases, with 15 bases between the two germline ends. CDR1 and CDR2 (germline): MDHEN, SYDVKM. CDR3 length equals 15 residues. CDR3 sequence reads: CASSFPGTSVEKLFF. DNA of the CDR3: TGTGCCAGCAGTTTTCCCGGGACAAGCGTTGAAAAACTGTTTTTT.

This chain joins TRBV7-8 and TRBJ1-1; D gene ambiguous. CDR1 SGHVS and CDR2 FQNEAQ come from the germline V gene. V was trimmed by 2 bases and J by 1 base, leaving 11 bases between them. The CDR3 runs 15 residues. The CDR3 nucleotides read TGTGCCAGCAGCTTACTTCGGGGAGGGAACACTGAAGCTTTCTTT. Its translation is CASSLLRGGNTEAFF.

J is TRBJ2-7 and V is TRBV23-1, with 7 bases identical to TRBD1. TRBV23-1 is recorded as an ORF, its role being uncertain. The CDR3 is 18 amino acids. With V trimmed by 3 bases and J by 3 bases, 17 bases remained unmatched. The CDR3 reads CASSQQGVVFGENYEQYV. CDR3 nucleotides: TGCGCCAGCAGTCAGCAGGGGGTTGTATTCGGAGAAAACTACGAGCAGTACGTC.

The chain has TRBV5-1 and TRBJ2-7, with TRBD2 as a possible D gene (6 bases). This CDR3 has 15 amino acids. V dropped 5 bases and J dropped 0 bases, with 15 bases sitting between them. The germline V gene has CDR1 SGHRS and CDR2 YFSETQ. The CDR3 DNA sequence: TGCGCCAGCAGACCTTGGGCGGGGAGCTCCTACGAGCAGTACTTC. It encodes CASRPWAGSSYEQYF. The full variable domain, in which reference TRBV5-1 and TRBJ2-7 provide the parts outside the CDR3, is KAGVTQTPRYLIKTRGQQVTLSCSPISGHRSVSWYQQTPGQGLQFLFEYFSETQRNKGNFPGRFSGRQFSNSRSEMNVSTLELGDSALYLCASRPWAGSSYEQYFGPGTRLTVT.

The CDR3, as DNA: TGTGCCAGTAGTCCACCCGGGTCCGAAAGATTAACGTCACCCCTCCACTTT. Its protein is CASSPPGSERLTSPLHF. This sequence joins TRBV19 and TRBJ1-6; D unclear. The V gene's germline CDR1 is LNHDA and CDR2 SQIVND (reference sequence). Trimming stripped 5 bases from V and 10 bases from J, with 24 bases between. The CDR3 loop spans 17 amino acids.

The V gene is TRBV6-1, the J gene TRBJ2-3, with a tentative D call TRBD2 (7 bases). The CDR3 covers 15 residues. Germline V gene sequence: CDR1 MNHNS, CDR2 SASEGT. Trimming pared 1 base from V and 5 bases from J, leaving 13 bases between. CDR3 sequence reads: CASSEGTAGRDTQYF. CDR3 sequence (DNA): TGTGCCAGCAGTGAAGGGACAGCGGGGAGAGATACGCAGTATTTT.

J is TRBJ2-1 and V is TRBV27; 10 bases are shared with TRBD2. Per the germline V gene, CDR1 is MNHEY and CDR2 is SMNVEV (reference sequence). This CDR3 spans 14 amino acids. Trimming removed 6 bases from V and 9 bases from J; junction bases left unmatched: 8. Written as DNA, the CDR3 is TGTGCCAGCAGCCGAGCGGGGGGGCCTAGTGAGCAGTTCTTC. This encodes CASSRAGGPSEQFF.

The CDR3 bases are TGTGCTAGTGGTTCCAGCGGGCAAGAGACCCAGTACTTC. It is translated as CASGSSGQETQYF. The V gene is TRBV12-5, the J gene TRBJ2-5; D possibly corresponds to TRBD2 (6 bases). The length of the CDR3 is 13 residues. Germline CDR1 LGHNT, CDR2 FRNRAP. The V and J ends lost 4 bases and 2 bases respectively, with 8 bases between them. Drawing the rest from reference TRBV12-5 and TRBJ2-5, the complete variable domain is DARVTQTPRHKVTEMGQEVTMRCQPILGHNTVFWYRQTMMQGLELLAYFRNRAPLDDSGMPKDRFSAEMPDATLATLKIQPSEPRDSAVYFCASGSSGQETQYFGPGTRLLVL.

Only one count was recorded for this clone. J is TRBJ1-6 and V is TRBV5-5; the match to TRBD1 covers 7 bases. This CDR3 contains 15 residues. V dropped 0 bases and J dropped 9; count of bases not matched to a gene: 6. Looked up from germline, CDR1 is SGHKS and CDR2 is YYEKEE (reference sequence). DNA of the CDR3: TGTGCCAGCAGCTTGGGACAGGGTTCATCTTCACCCCTCCACTTT. Protein sequence: CASSLGQGSSSPLHF.

This sequence joins TRBV10-3 and TRBJ1-2; 9 bases align to TRBD1. Trimming cost V 0 bases and J 8 bases; bases outside gene matches: 4. The CDR3 has 14 amino acids. Per the germline V gene, CDR1 is ENHRY and CDR2 is SYGVKD. The chain's CDR3 is CAISESGTGRGYTF. The CDR3 DNA is TGTGCCATCAGTGAGTCGGGGACAGGGAGAGGCTACACCTTC.

The genes are TRBV28 and TRBJ2-2, with D hard to call. Trimming took 8 bases from V and 16 from J, leaving 11 bases between them. CDR3 length equals 9 residues. Germline V lookup: CDR1 MDHEN, CDR2 SYDVKM. The CDR3 loop is CASRGRQFF. In nucleotides, the CDR3 is TGTGCCAGCCGCGGTCGTCAGTTTTTT.

The chain joins TRBV6-5 to TRBJ1-2; D gene ambiguous. The CDR3 spans 14 residues. V was shortened by 0 bases and J by 7 bases, with 12 bases between the two germline ends. From germline, CDR1 is MNHEY and CDR2 SVGAGI. The CDR3 DNA is TGTGCCAGCAGTTACTCGCGAAAAACCCTTGGCTACACCTTC. The encoded protein is CASSYSRKTLGYTF.

This chain uses TRBV6-5 with TRBJ1-4, with D possibly being TRBD1 (6 bases). This CDR3 spans 15 amino acids. Germline V gene sequence: CDR1 MNHEY, CDR2 SVGAGI. V was pared by 6 bases and J by 3 bases, with 14 bases between. In DNA form, the CDR3 reads TGTGCCAGCAGGAGTAACAGGGCAGCTAATGAAAAACTGTTTTTT. The encoded protein is CASRSNRAANEKLFF.

In nucleotides, the CDR3 is TGCGCCAGCAGCCAGGACCAAGAGACCCAGTACTTC. It is translated as CASSQDQETQYF. The chain recombines TRBV5-1 with TRBJ2-5; D gene uncertain. V was trimmed by 4 bases and J by 0 bases, leaving 4 bases between them. CDR1 SGHRS and CDR2 YFSETQ come from the germline V gene. The CDR3 loop spans 12 amino acids.

J is TRBJ2-3 and V is TRBV5-4; D not resolved. Trimming removed 5 bases from V and 2 bases from J, with 12 bases in between. CDR1 is SGHNT, CDR2 YYREEE, per germline (reference sequence). The length of the CDR3 is 14 residues. The CDR3 DNA is TGTGCCAGCAGTCGGGTGGTAGACACAGATACGCAGTATTTT. This gives the protein CASSRVVDTDTQYF.

The count of this clone is one. The chain is built from TRBV5-8 and TRBJ2-5, with TRBD1 identical over 12 bases. Germline CDR1 and CDR2: SGHTS and YDEGEE. This CDR3 spans 16 amino acids. V gave up 3 bases and J gave up 5 bases; unmatched junction bases: 8. CDR3 bases: TGTGCCAGCAGCTGGGCCCGGGACAGGGGGCCGGAGACCCAGTACTTC. This translates into CASSWARDRGPETQYF.

V is TRBV6-1 and J is TRBJ2-3; D is perhaps TRBD1 (7 bases). There are 14 residues in the CDR3. Germline CDR1 MNHNS, CDR2 SASEGT. Trimming stripped 3 bases from V and 4 bases from J, with 11 bases between. In nucleotides, the CDR3 is TGTGCCAGCAGTGACCAGGGGGGCTCAGATACGCAGTATTTT. It translates to CASSDQGGSDTQYF.

The chain has TRBV27 and TRBJ1-2; 8 nucleotides align to TRBD1. The CDR3 is 13 amino acids. Trimming cost V 4 bases and J 8 bases; bases outside gene matches: 6. The germline V gene has CDR1 MNHEY and CDR2 SMNVEV (reference sequence). Here the CDR3 reads CASSSYRGAGYTF. In DNA, the CDR3 is TGTGCCAGCAGTTCGTACAGGGGGGCCGGCTACACCTTC.

The CDR3 DNA sequence: TGTGCCAGCAGTGCGGGCAGCGGGGGATGGAACAATGAGCAGTTCTTC. This encodes CASSAGSGGWNNEQFF. This chain links TRBV6-1 with TRBJ2-1; 8 bases are shared with TRBD2. The CDR3 totals 16 residues. Germline V gives CDR1 MNHNS, CDR2 SASEGT. J lost 5 bases, V lost 4 bases, and 10 bases had no gene match.

The V gene is TRBV3-1 (or the pseudogene TRBV3-2), the J gene TRBJ1-2; no definite D call. The CDR3 loop spans 15 amino acids. Trimming removed 0 bases at V and 4 bases at J, with 12 bases between. CDR1 LGHDT and CDR2 YNNKEL come from the germline V gene (reference sequence). DNA for the CDR3: TGTGCCAGCAGCCAAGATCGGACTACTCTCTATGGCTACACCTTC. It translates to CASSQDRTTLYGYTF.

V is TRBV30 and J is TRBJ2-1; D is uncertain. With 0 bases removed from V and 9 bases from J, the gap between germline ends came to 12 bases. Germline loops: CDR1 GTSNPN, CDR2 SVGIG (reference sequence). The CDR3 spans 13 residues. CDR3 coding DNA: TGTGCCTGGAGTGTAACCCGATCGGGTGAGCAGTTCTTC. Its translation: CAWSVTRSGEQFF.